Only a few counts were recorded for the clone carrying this TCR beta chain. As yet, its antigen is unknown. The data were obtained in a study of T-cell memory formation after mild COVID-19. Deletions cut 3 bases from V and 5 bases from J, with 9 bases between. The CDR3 covers 13 residues. Germline V gene lookup returns CDR1 MGHRA and CDR2 YSYEKL. Via MiXCR, TCRdb re-called the 5' RACE reads, giving one row per CDR3 protein. Found here are 150,000 to 200,000 distinct CDR3 sequences, roughly 15% of them singletons; the top ten hold over 12%. Points from the study as a whole: Clones shrinking from day 15 to 85 showed even CD4/CD8 mixes; later expanders tilted CD4+. Shrinking CD4+ clones resided mostly in CM and EM, and CD8+ ones in EMRA.

The TCR was taken from an adult woman who had mild COVID-19 (a few samples of this study predate the infection). Cell type and time point are not known. Sequencing input: PBMCs or a T cell subset sorted from them (not recorded which). The chain has TRBV4-1 and TRBJ2-3, with D hard to call. CDR3 bases: TGCGCCAGCAGCCACCTGGTGGGAGATACGCAGTATTTT. Protein: CASSHLVGDTQYF.